This T cell receptor (beta chain) is drawn from a study of metastatic and nonmetastatic thyroid tumors. Overall study context: Across peripheral blood and tumor or nodule tissue samples taken from malignant and benign thyroid patients, the repertoires were compared with one another.

The study's findings and limits: The reported finding was significantly higher TCR beta diversity in malignant thyroid tumors relative to benign nodules, in blood and tumor.

None of the patients had undergone any treatment ahead of thyroid surgery. Per the original data handling: For papillary thyroid cancer, a distant-metastasis classifier was constructed from CDR3 differences observed across clinicopathological groups. Through MiXCR, TCRdb re-clonotyped the PCR reads. The authors' filters were not applied to this entry. The sample includes around 15,000 clones, about 35% of them seen just once. As for this clone: Its antigen remains unknown.

This CDR3 is 13 amino acids long. The germline gives CDR1 LGHDT, CDR2 YNNKEL (reference sequence). Between the trimmed V and J ends, which lost 0 bases and 5 bases, there was a span of 4 bases. What was sequenced was tumor tissue. This receptor was taken from a male donor with papillary thyroid cancer or a benign thyroid nodule (not recorded which). Some clones in this sample may be carry-over from other donors' samples. The chain has TRBV3-1 and TRBJ2-2; D unclear. The CDR3 here is CASSQDWTGELFF. DNA for the CDR3: TGTGCCAGCAGCCAAGACTGGACCGGGGAGCTGTTTTTT.